This entry concerns a single TCR beta chain. The antigen remains unidentified. TCRdb analysed the reads with MiXCR anew, one entry per CDR3 protein. The table lists about 85,000 distinct CDR3 sequences, around half of them singletons. This CDR3 comprises 16 residues. CDR1 and CDR2 (germline): MNHNS, SASEGT. The V gene lost 4 bases and the J gene lost 0 bases, with 14 bases spanning the gap. This record belongs to a study of T cell repertoires in cytomegalovirus infection. The source is a human donor in good health (CMV status not recorded). Some clones in this sample may be carry-over from other donors' samples. The V call is TRBV6-1, the J call TRBJ2-3; D tentatively fits TRBD1 or TRBD2 (5 bases each). The sequences come from CD8+ T cells from cultured PBMCs, collected from culture after CMV antigen stimulation. CDR3 sequence (DNA): TGTGCCAGCAGTGCGCTTCCGGGACCAAGCACAGATACGCAGTATTTT. It encodes CASSALPGPSTDTQYF.